The present entry profiles one T cell receptor beta chain with its context. This clonotype was found once. The target of this receptor is not known. At one of its ends the junction is not consistent with the germline gene, which may arise from a read error. The library was generated by 5' RACE. These reads were obtained on an Illumina HiSeq 2000. A universal primer binding site was added through template switching, and the final cDNA carried a unique molecular identifier so that TCR cDNA molecules could be counted accurately. Specific primers in the conserved constant-segment region were used to synthesize first-strand cDNA for the TCR alpha and beta chains. To control for contamination, every cDNA library carried two barcodes: a SMART-Mk sample barcode plus Illumina barcodes. Two successive PCR steps introduced TruSeq adapter sequences along with Illumina sample barcodes. The Illumina HiSeq platform was used with custom primers to sequence TCR alpha and beta cDNA libraries. The paper's data handling went like this. Raw reads were processed with MiGEC to extract unique molecular identifiers, and MiXCR was used to determine CDR3 positions. For each individual, recombination models were inferred using an EM algorithm with the repgenHMM and IGoR tools. The analysis of shared clonotypes was done with the tcR package in R, with sharing normalized by the product of cloneset sizes. To study raw recombination without the effects of thymic and clonal selection, out-of-frame nonproductive sequences were analyzed. In TCRdb, the public reads were trimmed at Q25 with fastp and aligned with MiXCR, with productive beta chains retained. Identical CDR3 proteins give one entry, which carries the most common genes and DNA. TCRdb, rather than the study authors, made the V and J calls. In all, the sample holds 1.5 million to 2 million distinct CDR3 sequences, and roughly 35% of those were seen once. The ten largest clones add up to 0.25% to 0.3% of the sample.

The sample originates from a study of identical twins (dated by TCRdb to about 2016). Context from the whole study: To test whether fetal clonotypes persist, the study used deep sequencing on TCR alpha and beta repertoires from monozygotic twins, unrelated adults of various ages, and cord blood. Replicate twin experiments were performed at different times using different library preparation protocols to rule out contamination.

The germline V gene (reference sequence) sets CDR1 to MNHEY and CDR2 to SMNVEV. The CDR3 sequence holds 14 residues, the cysteine and phenylalanine included. Only the CDR3 region is kept as DNA, spanning 42 bases read in frame from base 1. General findings and caveats noted by the study authors: Invariant T cells such as MAIT and iNKT could partly confound zero-insertion analyses, though diverse VJ usage argued against this for most clonotypes. Fewer insertions were carried by abundant cord blood beta clonotypes; a weaker similar trend was observed in young adult naive repertoires, while no such trend was observed in memory repertoires. Out-of-frame TCR alpha sharing in monozygotic twins was systematically underestimated by recombination models, whereas sharing between unrelated individuals was in agreement with the recombination models. Because the same donors could not be followed over many years, the conclusions depended on cross-sectional statistical analysis. The excess sharing between twins in beta out-of-frame sequences was weaker because fewer shared sequences reduced the signal-to-noise ratio. Compared with coincidental sharing between unrelated individuals, an excess of low generation-probability sequences was observed among out-of-frame TCR alpha sequences shared between twins.

Every donor in the study was a healthy Caucasian. This receptor was obtained from a newborn girl in good health. Sequencing was carried out using cord blood. The sequence is built from TRBV27 and TRBJ2-7; TRBD1 could be the D gene, as 7 bases match. This receptor has the CDR3 CVSRGASDSYEQYF. The DNA is TGTGTCAGCAGGGGGGCTAGCGACTCCTACGAGCAGTACTTC.